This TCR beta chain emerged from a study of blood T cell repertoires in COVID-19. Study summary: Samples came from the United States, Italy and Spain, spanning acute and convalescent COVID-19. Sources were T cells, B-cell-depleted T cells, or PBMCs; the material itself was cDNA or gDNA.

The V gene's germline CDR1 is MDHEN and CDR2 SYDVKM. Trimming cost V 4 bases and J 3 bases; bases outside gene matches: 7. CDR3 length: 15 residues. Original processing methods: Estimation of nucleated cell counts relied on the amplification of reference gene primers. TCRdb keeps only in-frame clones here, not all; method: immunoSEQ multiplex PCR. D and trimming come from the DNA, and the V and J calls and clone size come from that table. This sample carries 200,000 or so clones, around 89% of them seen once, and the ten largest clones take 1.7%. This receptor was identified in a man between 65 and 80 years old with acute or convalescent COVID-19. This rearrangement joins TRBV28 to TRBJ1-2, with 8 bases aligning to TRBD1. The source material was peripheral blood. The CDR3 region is CASSSLTGVDYGYTF. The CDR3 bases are TGTGCCAGCAGTTCATTGACAGGGGTGGACTATGGCTACACCTTC.